These 26 T cell receptor beta chains were sequenced from one sample in a study of blood T cells in healthy people across ages. Next came a second PCR, run for about 6 to 11 cycles, which used a sample-barcoded 5' primer along with a J-beta primer mix. TCRdb analysed the 5' RACE reads with MiXCR anew, one entry per CDR3 protein. The sample contains about 540,000 distinct CDR3 sequences, 24% of which appear only once. These same records also appear under a second study, on T cells of mothers and their children.

The sequenced sample was blood. Receptors were obtained from a boy between 10 and 17 years old in good health.

This clonotype was counted between two and nine times. The chain combines TRBV11-2 with TRBJ2-1; 9 nucleotides align to TRBD2. This CDR3 is built from 16 residues. The trim removed 4 bases at V and 1 base at J, leaving 5 bases unmatched. Germline-derived CDR1 and CDR2 are SGHAT and FQNNGV. The CDR3 here is CASSSVTSGSYNEQFF. CDR3 coding DNA: TGTGCCAGCAGCTCCGTCACTAGCGGGTCCTACAATGAGCAGTTCTTC.

The chain carries TRBV20-1 and TRBJ2-5, with TRBD2 matching 8 bases. TRBJ2-7 matches the DNA end more closely, so the J call is doubtful. Germline-derived CDR1 and CDR2 are DFQATT and SNEGSKA (reference sequence). The CDR3 spans 14 residues. The CDR3, as DNA: TGCAGTGCCCAAGGCGGGGGGCCCGCCTACGAGCAGTACTTC. Its protein is CSAQGGGPAYEQYF.

This clonotype was counted only a few times. The chain employs TRBV6-2 or TRBV6-3 and TRBJ2-3, with TRBD2 matching 8 bases. Losses at the gene ends were 6 bases for V and 4 bases for J; bases not matched to a gene: 6. The CDR3 has 14 amino acids. In germline, CDR1 is MNHEY, CDR2 SVGEGT. CDR3 in amino acids: CASRTGTRPDTQYF. The CDR3, as DNA: TGTGCCAGCAGGACCGGGACTAGACCAGATACGCAGTATTTT.

This clonotype showed up just a few times. This chain's CDR3 is CASSYIAGSSYEQYF. The CDR3 nucleotides read TGTGCCAGCAGTTACATAGCGGGGAGCTCCTACGAGCAGTACTTC. The chain has TRBV6-5 and TRBJ2-7; TRBD2 matches 8 bases. CDR1 MNHEY and CDR2 SVGAGI come from the germline V gene. This CDR3 has 15 residues. The ends lost 2 bases at V and 0 bases at J; junction bases unmatched: 3.

This chain connects TRBV28 to TRBJ2-3; TRBD1 is a possible D gene (5 bases). The ends were cut back, 2 bases at V and 0 bases at J, with 15 bases in the middle. Germline CDR1 reads MDHEN; CDR2 reads SYDVKM. The CDR3 is made up of 17 amino acids. The CDR3 nucleotides read TGTGCCAGCAGTTTAAGGGGCGCACCACTTAGCACAGATACGCAGTATTTT. This codes for CASSLRGAPLSTDTQYF.

The V gene is TRBV7-8, the J gene TRBJ1-2; TRBD1 is a possible D gene (5 bases). The CDR3 is 12 residues long. In germline, CDR1 is SGHVS, CDR2 FQNEAQ. Trimming pared 4 bases from V and 5 bases from J, leaving 8 bases between. The CDR3 nucleotides read TGTGCCAGCAGCTCAGGGATTTATGGCTACACCTTC. Its translation is CASSSGIYGYTF.

This clonotype has only one observation. The rearrangement uses TRBV20-1 and TRBJ1-1; D not certain. The CDR3 consists of 13 residues. Germline assignment: CDR1 DFQATT and CDR2 SNEGSKA (reference sequence). Deletions cut 0 bases from V and 1 base from J, with 6 bases between. CDR3 bases: TGCAGTGCTAGAGATGATCGGAACACTGAAGCTTTCTTT. Translation gives CSARDDRNTEAFF.

This clonotype was seen a handful of times. V gene TRBV9 combines with J gene TRBJ1-4, with a tentative D call TRBD1 (5 bases). V was clipped by 0 bases and J by 4 bases, with 13 bases between them. This CDR3 has 16 residues. The germline V gene has CDR1 SGDLS and CDR2 YYNGEE. The CDR3: CASSVGLQDGNEKLFF. CDR3 coding DNA: TGTGCCAGCAGCGTAGGTTTACAGGACGGTAATGAAAAACTGTTTTTT.

This clonotype was recorded at least ten times. The chain employs TRBV19 and TRBJ2-6, with D possibly being TRBD1 (5 bases). V lost 7 bases and J 4 bases, leaving 14 bases between the germline ends. The CDR3 has 15 amino acids. Germline CDR1 is LNHDA and CDR2 is SQIVND (reference sequence). The CDR3 spells CASIGRAPGANVLTF. The DNA of the CDR3 is TGTGCCAGTATCGGCAGGGCACCCGGGGCCAACGTCCTGACTTTC.

In this sample, this clonotype turned up a few times. The gene calls are TRBV6-5 and TRBJ2-5; 12 bases map to TRBD2. Unmatched junction bases numbered 6, after V lost 4 bases and J lost 0 bases. Per germline, CDR1 MNHEY and CDR2 SVGAGI. The CDR3 consists of 17 residues. This CDR3 reads CASSFSLAGGDQETQYF. In DNA form, the CDR3 reads TGTGCCAGCAGTTTTTCACTAGCGGGGGGAGACCAAGAGACCCAGTACTTC.

The chain carries TRBV4-2 and TRBJ1-1; no clear D. CDR3 size: 13 residues. V was clipped by 1 base and J by 8 bases, with 11 bases between them. Looked up from germline, CDR1 is LGHNA and CDR2 is YNFKEQ. CDR3 loop: CASSQASGREAFF. The DNA for the CDR3 is TGTGCCAGCAGCCAAGCTTCTGGGAGGGAAGCTTTCTTT.

A few counts support this clonotype. The rearrangement links TRBV28 to TRBJ2-5; TRBD1 might be the D (6 bases). CDR1 and CDR2 from the germline V gene are MDHEN and SYDVKM. The CDR3 extends over 14 amino acids. V was pared by 5 bases and J by 3 bases, with 13 bases between. The chain's CDR3 is CASSEQGIEETQYF. In nucleotides, the CDR3 is TGTGCCAGCAGTGAACAGGGAATTGAAGAGACCCAGTACTTC.

Only a few counts were recorded for this clonotype. The chain joins TRBV6-2 or TRBV6-3 to TRBJ2-3, with D unresolved. Deletions cut 6 bases from V and 5 bases from J, with 9 bases between. This CDR3 has 12 residues. Germline V CDR1 and CDR2: MNHEY, SVGEGT. The CDR3 DNA reads as TGTGCCAGCAGCGGGCTAGTAGATACGCAGTATTTT. Translation: CASSGLVDTQYF.

This rearrangement joins TRBV3-1 to TRBJ2-1; D perhaps matches TRBD2 (5 bases). CDR1 is LGHDT, CDR2 YNNKEL, per germline (reference sequence). V lost 0 bases and J lost 9, with 12 bases in between. The CDR3 sequence is 14 residues long. The CDR3 protein is CASSQDQRNSEQFF. Written as DNA, the CDR3 is TGTGCCAGCAGCCAAGACCAGCGGAATTCTGAGCAGTTCTTC.

The chain has TRBV3-1 and TRBJ2-1; D ambiguous. The V gene's germline CDR1 is LGHDT and CDR2 YNNKEL (reference sequence). CDR3 length: 15 residues. The V gene lost 0 bases and the J gene lost 3 bases, with 9 bases spanning the gap. CDR3 coding DNA: TGTGCCAGCAGCCAAGAGACCCACGGCTACAATGAGCAGTTCTTC. Translating gives CASSQETHGYNEQFF.

This clonotype has a handful of counts. J is TRBJ2-7 and V is TRBV4-1; D is undetermined. V lost 0 bases to trimming and J lost 3 bases, with 15 bases between them. This CDR3 region has 16 residues. CDR1 and CDR2 from the germline V gene are MGHRA and YSYEKL. In nucleotides, the CDR3 is TGCGCCAGCAGCCAAGATAGTTGGAGAGCAGACTACGAGCAGTACTTC. This translates into CASSQDSWRADYEQYF.

The chain uses TRBV9 and TRBJ2-1; 8 nucleotides line up with TRBD2. The CDR3 contains 16 residues. CDR1 and CDR2 (germline): SGDLS, YYNGEE. Unmatched junction bases numbered 10, after V lost 1 base and J lost 7 bases. The CDR3 DNA is TGTGCCAGCAGCGTACGGTCGGGAGGGCTCTTGAATGAGCAGTTCTTC. The encoded protein is CASSVRSGGLLNEQFF. The variable domain in full, completed from reference TRBV9 and TRBJ2-1, reads DSGVTQTPKHLITATGQRVTLRCSPRSGDLSVYWYQQSLDQGLQFLIQYYNGEERAKGNILERFSAQQFPDLHSELNLSSLELGDSALYFCASSVRSGGLLNEQFFGPGTRLTVL.

The chain is built from TRBV6-1 and TRBJ2-1, with D possibly being TRBD2 (6 bases). Germline V gene sequence: CDR1 MNHNS, CDR2 SASEGT. The CDR3 has 16 amino acids. V was trimmed by 8 bases and J by 8 bases, leaving 25 bases between them. The CDR3 sequence is CASRPSRGSLQDEQFF. CDR3 nucleotide sequence: TGTGCCAGCCGCCCCTCTCGGGGGAGCCTCCAAGATGAGCAGTTCTTC.

The chain is built from TRBV20-1 and TRBJ2-7, with 10 bases that match TRBD2. The germline gives CDR1 DFQATT, CDR2 SNEGSKA (reference sequence). The trim removed 6 bases at V and 3 bases at J, leaving 8 bases unmatched. The CDR3 is 14 amino acids. DNA of the CDR3: TGCAGTGCCCAAGCGGGAGGGATTGGCTACGAGCAGTACTTC. Protein: CSAQAGGIGYEQYF.

The rearrangement joins TRBV9 to TRBJ2-3; D possibly corresponds to TRBD2 (5 bases). The CDR3 length is 15 residues. CDR1 and CDR2 (germline): SGDLS, YYNGEE. The germline V and J ends were trimmed by 3 bases and 3 bases, with 14 bases remaining between them. Written as DNA, the CDR3 is TGTGCCAGCAGCGGAGATGGGGAGAGTACAGATACGCAGTATTTT. Translating gives CASSGDGESTDTQYF.

The rearrangement links TRBV5-6 to TRBJ1-5, with D maybe TRBD1 (6 bases). This CDR3 spans 13 amino acids. With 1 base removed from V and 6 bases from J, the gap between germline ends came to 8 bases. Germline loops: CDR1 SGHDT, CDR2 YYEEEE. The CDR3 here is CASSLNRVQPQHF. The CDR3 DNA sequence: TGTGCCAGCAGCTTGAACAGGGTTCAGCCCCAGCATTTT.

V usage is TRBV29-1 and J usage is TRBJ2-1, with 12 bases fitting TRBD2. V gave up 0 bases and J gave up 4 bases; unmatched junction bases: 7. The germline CDR1 and CDR2 sequences are SQVTM and ANQGSEA. This CDR3 is 17 amino acids long. CDR3 amino acids: CSVEDGRTSGNYNEQFF. The DNA for the CDR3 is TGCAGCGTTGAAGATGGTCGGACTAGCGGGAATTACAATGAGCAGTTCTTC.

In DNA, the CDR3 is TGTGCCAGCAGCTACGGGACACCCCGGGGTGATACGCAGTATTTT. Translated, it gives CASSYGTPRGDTQYF. The V call is TRBV11-2, the J call TRBJ2-3; D perhaps matches TRBD1 (6 bases). CDR3 length equals 15 residues. Trimming removed 4 bases at V and 6 bases at J, with 17 bases between. The V gene's germline CDR1 is SGHAT and CDR2 FQNNGV.

The J gene is TRBJ2-4, the V gene TRBV4-2, with unresolved D. Germline assignment: CDR1 LGHNA and CDR2 YNFKEQ. The CDR3 length is 14 residues. V shed 6 bases and J shed 7 bases, with 16 bases lying between them. The CDR3 DNA sequence: TGTGCCAGCAGTACAAGAATGATGGCGAACATTCAGTACTTC. Protein sequence: CASSTRMMANIQYF.

This clonotype has ten or more counts. J is TRBJ1-2 and V is TRBV7-2; 8 bases map to TRBD1. CDR3 length: 14 amino acids. V lost 5 bases and J lost 8; bases outside the gene matches: 10. Per the germline V gene, CDR1 is SGHTA and CDR2 is FQGNSA. CDR3 residues: CASSRAGTGEGYTF. CDR3 DNA: TGTGCCAGCAGCCGTGCCGGGACAGGAGAAGGCTACACCTTC.

This clonotype was observed many times. The genes are TRBV5-1 and TRBJ2-5, with TRBD1 matching over 10 bases. V was pared by 5 bases and J by 0 bases, with 7 bases of the junction left unmatched. CDR1 is SGHRS, CDR2 YFSETQ, per germline. The CDR3 covers 16 residues. The chain's CDR3 is CASSHGQGGYQETQYF. The CDR3 DNA is TGCGCCAGCAGTCACGGACAGGGGGGCTACCAAGAGACCCAGTACTTC.